Presented here are 14 T cell receptor beta chains from one specimen sequenced in a study of blood T cell repertoires in COVID-19. Here immunoSEQ multiplex PCR was the method, and the copy in TCRdb shows in-frame clones only, minus some. Among some 180,000 clones listed, 65% to 90% were seen once. The sample comprised PBMCs or T cells enriched from blood (not recorded which). The source of these receptors is a woman aged 60 to 75 with acute COVID-19.

J is TRBJ2-2 and V is TRBV10-1; D is ambiguous. Germline V gene lookup returns CDR1 WNHNN and CDR2 SYGVQD (reference sequence). V lost 4 bases, J lost 0 bases, and 6 bases lay in between. The CDR3 contains 14 residues. Here the CDR3 reads CASSGAANTGELFF. CDR3 DNA sequence: TGCGCCAGCAGTGGGGCAGCGAACACCGGGGAGCTGTTTTTT.

V is TRBV10-2 and J is TRBJ2-7; a possible D gene is TRBD1 (6 bases). This CDR3 region has 14 residues. The germline CDR1 and CDR2 sequences are WSHSY and SAAADI. With 2 bases removed from V and 1 base from J, the gap between germline ends came to 9 bases. The CDR3 protein is CASSETQGSYEQYF. The CDR3 DNA is TGCGCCAGCAGTGAGACACAGGGATCCTACGAGCAGTACTTC.

This chain uses TRBV19 with TRBJ2-5; 7 nucleotides agree with TRBD1. The CDR3 length is 13 residues. CDR1 is LNHDA, CDR2 SQIVND, per germline (reference sequence). The V gene end was trimmed by 3 bases and the J gene end by 4 bases; junction bases not matched to a gene: 2. The CDR3 coding sequence is TGTGCCAGTAGTATGAACAGGGGAGAGACCCAGTACTTC. It encodes CASSMNRGETQYF.

This clone was picked up one time. The chain has TRBV6-6 and TRBJ2-3; D is perhaps TRBD2 (5 bases). CDR3 length equals 13 residues. Trimming took 7 bases from V and 6 from J, leaving 14 bases between them. Germline CDR1 reads MNHNY; CDR2 reads SVGAGI (reference sequence). The CDR3 protein is CASTVRTGDTQYF. Written as DNA, the CDR3 is TGTGCCAGCACCGTACGGACGGGGGATACGCAGTATTTT.

The chain couples TRBV7-6 to TRBJ1-1; D gene ambiguous. Germline V gene sequence: CDR1 SGHVS, CDR2 FNYEAQ. The germline V and J ends were trimmed by 5 bases and 7 bases, with 20 bases remaining between them. The CDR3 covers 15 residues. CDR3 bases: TGTGCCAGCAGCCCCTCCTCCGCCGGAGGTGGTGAAGCTTTCTTT. It yields the protein CASSPSSAGGGEAFF.

The gene calls are TRBV5-4 and TRBJ1-1; TRBD1 agrees at 7 bases. V shed 3 bases, J shed 4 bases, and the junction held 9 bases outside the gene matches. Germline V gene lookup returns CDR1 SGHNT and CDR2 YYREEE (reference sequence). This CDR3 is 15 amino acids long. The CDR3 region has the DNA TGTGCCAGCAGCTCAAGGCAGGGGGGAGGCACTGAAGCTTTCTTT. It encodes CASSSRQGGGTEAFF.

The chain couples TRBV2 to TRBJ2-2; 9 bases align to TRBD2. CDR1 is SNHLY, CDR2 FYNNEI, per germline. The length of the CDR3 is 16 residues. Trimming cost V 7 bases and J 4 bases; bases outside gene matches: 10. The CDR3 protein is CASKALAGLSTGELFF. The CDR3 region has the DNA TGTGCCAGCAAAGCACTAGCGGGTCTGAGCACCGGGGAGCTGTTTTTT.

V gene TRBV7-2 combines with J gene TRBJ2-4, with 7 bases fitting TRBD1. CDR1 is SGHTA, CDR2 FQGNSA, per germline. The CDR3 sequence is 19 residues long. The ends lost 4 bases at V and 1 base at J; junction bases unmatched: 16. The CDR3 sequence: CASSSADVLQGYAKNIQYF. Written as DNA, the CDR3 is TGTGCCAGCAGCTCAGCCGATGTACTACAGGGGTACGCCAAAAACATTCAGTACTTC.

This chain connects TRBV12-3 or TRBV12-4 to TRBJ1-2; a possible D gene is TRBD1 (5 bases). Trimming removed 5 bases from V and 3 bases from J, with 10 bases in between. The CDR3 totals 13 residues. The CDR3 bases are TGTGCCAGCAGTCCCCTAGGGGACTATGGCTACACCTTC. Translated, it gives CASSPLGDYGYTF.

The chain employs TRBV7-6 and TRBJ2-2; D is possibly TRBD2 (6 bases). This CDR3 region has 13 residues. Trimming left V 0 bases short and J 8 bases short, with 7 bases between. Germline CDR1 reads SGHVS; CDR2 reads FNYEAQ. The CDR3 DNA sequence: TGTGCCAGCAGCTTAGCCGGGGGAGGGGAGCTGTTTTTT. It encodes CASSLAGGGELFF. The whole variable domain, filled in from reference TRBV7-6 and TRBJ2-2, reads GAGVSQSPRYKVTKRGQDVALRCDPISGHVSLYWYRQALGQGPEFLTYFNYEAQQDKSGLPNDRFSAERPEGSISTLTIQRTEQRDSAMYRCASSLAGGGELFFGEGSRLTVL.

V is TRBV30 and J is TRBJ1-1, with 7 bases aligning to TRBD1. The CDR3 runs to 12 residues. Per the germline V gene, CDR1 is GTSNPN and CDR2 is SVGIG (reference sequence). J lost 6 bases, V lost 8 bases, and 9 bases had no gene match. The CDR3 DNA is TGTGCCGGGAATAGACAGGGCTCTGAAGCTTTCTTT. It codes for CAGNRQGSEAFF.

The chain joins TRBV21-1 to TRBJ1-5; the DNA was not compared with TRBD1, the D call given in the table. TRBV21-1 is designated a pseudogene. The CDR3 totals 15 residues. The CDR3 DNA follows: TGTGCCAGCAGCAACAGGGAAATTGGCAATCAGCCCCAGCATTTT. It encodes CASSNREIGNQPQHF.

V and J are TRBV5-5 and TRBJ1-2; D unresolved. Trimming removed 1 base from V and 6 bases from J, with 13 bases in between. The CDR3 is 14 amino acids. Looked up from germline, CDR1 is SGHKS and CDR2 is YYEKEE (reference sequence). This chain's CDR3 is CASSLSTDGDGYTF. The CDR3 nucleotides are TGTGCCAGCAGCTTGTCAACAGACGGGGATGGCTACACCTTC.

This clone was observed a few times. This chain joins TRBV4-1 and TRBJ1-1; no firm D call. Trimming shortened V by 4 bases and J by 6 bases, and 24 bases separated the two germline ends. CDR3 length: 17 amino acids. The germline V gene encodes CDR1 MGHRA and CDR2 YSYEKL. CDR3 residues: CASSRGGPEDSSAEAFF. CDR3 coding DNA: TGCGCCAGCAGCCGCGGAGGACCGGAGGACTCGAGCGCTGAAGCTTTCTTT.